The 29 T cell receptor beta chains reported below all come from one sample, sequenced in a study of cytomegalovirus exposure and HLA in healthy donors. A multiplex PCR was run with 60 Vbeta primers and 13 Jbeta primers. The protocol was immunoSEQ multiplex PCR, while the TCRdb copy is restricted to in-frame clones and leaves out a portion. Of 120,000 to 150,000 clones detected, approximately 80% appear once; the ten largest clones hold about 5%. Specimen: PBMCs. The receptor set was obtained from a male donor in good health and CMV-seronegative.

The chain links TRBV18 to TRBJ1-2; a weak D match, TRBD1 (6 bases). Between the trimmed V and J ends, which lost 3 bases and 0 bases, there was a span of 11 bases. The CDR3 extends over 15 amino acids. Per germline, CDR1 KGHSH and CDR2 LQKENI. CDR3 sequence reads: CASSPNRDTNYGYTF. In DNA form, the CDR3 reads TGTGCCAGCTCACCCAACAGGGACACTAACTATGGCTACACCTTC. The full variable domain, completed using reference TRBV18 and TRBJ1-2, is NAGVMQNPRHLVRRRGQEARLRCSPMKGHSHVYWYRQLPEEGLKFMVYLQKENIIDESGMPKERFSAEFPKEGPSILRIQQVVRGDSAAYFCASSPNRDTNYGYTFGSGTRLTVV.

The chain employs TRBV5-5 and TRBJ1-2, with a possible D match to TRBD1 (6 bases). Deletions cut 3 bases from V and 3 bases from J, with 30 bases between. This CDR3 is 20 amino acids long. Germline lookup yields CDR1 SGHKS and CDR2 YYEKEE (reference sequence). CDR3 region: CASSSAQGRQATLRDYGYTF. CDR3 nucleotides: TGTGCCAGCAGCTCCGCCCAGGGTCGACAGGCCACCCTGCGGGACTATGGCTACACCTTC.

This chain joins TRBV7-9 and TRBJ2-7; 7 nucleotides line up with TRBD1. The V gene end was trimmed by 4 bases and the J gene end by 7 bases; junction bases not matched to a gene: 10. This CDR3 spans 14 amino acids. Germline V CDR1 and CDR2: SEHNR, FQNEAQ (reference sequence). DNA of the CDR3: TGTGCCAGCAGCTCGCGACAGGGCCCTACGGAGCAGTACTTC. Translated, it gives CASSSRQGPTEQYF.

The genes are TRBV5-1 and TRBJ2-2, with D possibly TRBD1 on 7 matching bases. The germline V gene has CDR1 SGHRS and CDR2 YFSETQ. There are 14 residues in the CDR3. The V gene lost 7 bases and the J gene lost 6 bases, with 16 bases spanning the gap. CDR3 loop: CASQGGAAAGELFF. The CDR3 nucleotides read TGCGCCAGCCAGGGGGGTGCAGCGGCCGGGGAGCTGTTTTTT.

The rearrangement joins TRBV7-2 to TRBJ1-2; D is unclear. CDR1 and CDR2 from the germline V gene are SGHTA and FQGNSA. Trimming removed 2 bases from V and 8 bases from J, with 15 bases in between. CDR3 length equals 14 residues. The CDR3 loop is CASSLYEGNGGYTF. In DNA form, the CDR3 reads TGTGCCAGCAGCTTATACGAGGGCAACGGCGGCTACACCTTC. The full variable domain, in which reference TRBV7-2 and TRBJ1-2 provide the parts outside the CDR3, is GAGVSQSPSNKVTEKGKDVELRCDPISGHTALYWYRQSLGQGLEFLIYFQGNSAPDKSGLPSDRFSAERTGGSVSTLTIQRTQQEDSAVYLCASSLYEGNGGYTFGSGTRLTVV.

This chain links TRBV5-6 with TRBJ2-1, with D uncertain. V dropped 6 bases and J dropped 6 bases, with 13 bases sitting between them. The germline gives CDR1 SGHDT, CDR2 YYEEEE. This CDR3 has 13 residues. CDR3 bases: TGTGCCAGCACCATGACTGGTCCCAATGAGCAGTTCTTC. Encoded protein: CASTMTGPNEQFF.

This chain uses TRBV25-1 with TRBJ1-4; D remains ambiguous. CDR3 length: 15 residues. Germline V lookup: CDR1 MGHDK, CDR2 SYGVNS. The V gene lost 1 base and the J gene lost 4 bases, with 10 bases spanning the gap. CDR3 amino acids: CASSEFPNGNEKLFF. The CDR3 coding sequence is TGTGCCAGCAGTGAATTTCCCAACGGTAATGAAAAACTGTTTTTT.

The chain joins TRBV7-2 to TRBJ2-4; D is unresolved. This CDR3 comprises 14 residues. The germline V and J ends were trimmed by 5 bases and 0 bases, with 8 bases remaining between them. Germline lookup yields CDR1 SGHTA and CDR2 FQGNSA. CDR3 nucleotides: TGTGCCAGCAGCACCGACATAGCCAAAAACATTCAGTACTTC. This sequence encodes CASSTDIAKNIQYF.

CDR3 bases: TGTGCCAGCAGTGAAGCGTTGGGCGGGGGGGCCTACGAGCAGTACTTC. Translation: CASSEALGGGAYEQYF. V and J are TRBV6-1 and TRBJ2-7, with TRBD2 matching 9 bases. Trimming took 0 bases from V and 2 from J; bases not matched to a gene: 5. The CDR3 runs to 16 residues. Germline V gene sequence: CDR1 MNHNS, CDR2 SASEGT.

The chain joins TRBV2 to TRBJ2-1; TRBD2 might be the D (6 bases). Deletions cut 5 bases from V and 3 bases from J, with 14 bases between. The CDR3 runs to 15 residues. Germline CDR1 reads SNHLY; CDR2 reads FYNNEI. CDR3 region: CASSRTGSLYNEQFF. The CDR3 DNA sequence: TGTGCCAGCAGTCGTACCGGGAGCCTCTACAATGAGCAGTTCTTC.

The rearrangement joins TRBV11-2 to TRBJ2-3; D uncertain. This CDR3 has 11 residues. Germline V lookup: CDR1 SGHAT, CDR2 FQNNGV. V was trimmed by 5 bases and J by 4 bases, leaving 4 bases between them. The CDR3 DNA sequence: TGTGCCAGCAGCCGGTCAGATACGCAGTATTTT. Its translation is CASSRSDTQYF.

The chain is built from TRBV13 and TRBJ2-2, with D possibly being TRBD2 (5 bases). Trimming removed 2 bases at V and 1 base at J, with 11 bases between. The germline CDR1 and CDR2 sequences are PRHDT and FYEKMQ (reference sequence). CDR3 length: 16 amino acids. The CDR3 is CASSLRPGLNTGELFF. The CDR3 region has the DNA TGTGCCAGCAGCTTACGGCCCGGACTGAACACCGGGGAGCTGTTTTTT.

This chain links TRBV7-3 with TRBJ2-5; TRBD2 aligns across 8 bases. This CDR3 spans 14 amino acids. The V segment lost 5 bases and the J segment 4 bases; nucleotides outside the gene matches: 6. Germline values: CDR1 SGHTA, CDR2 FQGTGA. CDR3 DNA: TGTGCCAGCAGCCCCGACGGGGGGGGAGAGACCCAGTACTTC. Translating it yields CASSPDGGGETQYF. The whole variable domain, remainder taken from reference TRBV7-3 and TRBJ2-5, is GAGVSQTPSNKVTEKGKYVELRCDPISGHTALYWYRQSLGQGPEFLIYFQGTGAADDSGLPNDRFFAVRPEGSVSTLKIQRTERGDSAVYLCASSPDGGGETQYFGPGTRLLVL.

The count of this clone is one. The V gene is TRBV18, the J gene TRBJ1-1; 7 bases are a match to TRBD1. Germline V gene sequence: CDR1 KGHSH, CDR2 LQKENI. This CDR3 has 13 amino acids. Losses at the gene ends were 6 bases for V and 11 bases for J; bases not matched to a gene: 12. As DNA, the CDR3 is TGTGCCAGCTCGGAGGGGGACAGCTTACAGGCTTTCTTT. Its translation: CASSEGDSLQAFF.

This clone was counted once. The rearrangement joins TRBV5-6 to TRBJ1-5; D uncertain. The germline V and J ends were trimmed by 0 bases and 6 bases, with 4 bases remaining between them. This CDR3 spans 12 amino acids. The germline CDR1 and CDR2 sequences are SGHDT and YYEEEE. For the CDR3, the DNA is TGTGCCAGCAGCTTGGGGCCTCAGCCCCAGCATTTT. Amino acid sequence: CASSLGPQPQHF.

A note on this clone: One end of the junction fails to match germline, which may point to a read error. The chain carries TRBV5-1 and TRBJ2-7; D is perhaps TRBD1 (5 bases). Per germline, CDR1 SGHRS and CDR2 YFSETQ. The CDR3 spans 19 residues. The CDR3 reads CACSLALKGRDSSSYEQYF. The DNA for the CDR3 is TGCGCCTGCAGCTTGGCCCTAAAAGGTAGAGACAGCAGTTCCTACGAGCAGTACTTC.

The V call is TRBV5-1, the J call TRBJ1-2, with 12 bases matching TRBD1. J gave up 3 bases and V 3 bases, and 6 bases lay outside the gene matches. The CDR3 is 16 amino acids. Germline assignment: CDR1 SGHRS and CDR2 YFSETQ. The DNA for the CDR3 is TGCGCCAGCAGCTCCGGGACAGGGGGCTCTTACTATGGCTACACCTTC. The encoded protein is CASSSGTGGSYYGYTF.

V is TRBV27 and J is TRBJ2-7; 10 bases are shared with TRBD1. Germline trimming cut 7 bases from V and 7 bases from J; bases unmatched to any gene: 10. Germline V CDR1 and CDR2: MNHEY, SMNVEV (reference sequence). This CDR3 comprises 14 residues. CDR3: CASKWTGGTQEQYF. The CDR3 coding sequence is TGTGCCAGCAAGTGGACAGGGGGGACGCAAGAGCAGTACTTC.

This clone appeared once. This rearrangement joins TRBV10-3 to TRBJ1-1; TRBD1 is a possible D gene (6 bases). Deletions cut 5 bases from V and 6 bases from J, with 10 bases between. The germline V gene encodes CDR1 ENHRY and CDR2 SYGVKD. The CDR3 is made up of 12 amino acids. CDR3: CAISSTGPEAFF. CDR3 DNA: TGTGCCATCAGTTCTACAGGGCCTGAAGCTTTCTTT.

The chain combines TRBV5-1 with TRBJ1-4; perhaps TRBD1 as D (5 bases). Germline lookup yields CDR1 SGHRS and CDR2 YFSETQ. The CDR3 contains 16 residues. The ends were cut back, 2 bases at V and 7 bases at J, with 18 bases in the middle. The CDR3 nucleotides read TGCGCCAGCAGCTTCAAGGAGGGCGGGGGATTTGAAAAACTGTTTTTT. As protein: CASSFKEGGGFEKLFF.

The chain employs TRBV4-1 and TRBJ1-6, with D perhaps TRBD1 (6 bases). CDR3 size: 15 residues. With 1 base removed from V and 4 bases from J, the gap between germline ends came to 8 bases. Germline CDR1 and CDR2: MGHRA and YSYEKL. CDR3 sequence (DNA): TGCGCCAGCAGCCAAGCACAGGGATATAATTCACCCCTCCACTTT. Translation: CASSQAQGYNSPLHF.

The chain links TRBV6-6 to TRBJ1-1, with D possibly TRBD1 on 5 matching bases. Germline CDR1 is MNHNY and CDR2 is SVGAGI (reference sequence). V lost 4 bases and J lost 8, with 11 bases in between. CDR3 length equals 12 residues. CDR3 region: CASSFRVKEAFF. The CDR3 DNA reads TGTGCCAGCAGTTTCAGGGTCAAGGAAGCTTTCTTT.

J is TRBJ1-2 and V is TRBV5-1; D may be TRBD1 (5 bases). The CDR3 runs to 15 residues. Deletions cut 0 bases from V and 6 bases from J, with 15 bases between. Germline V gene lookup returns CDR1 SGHRS and CDR2 YFSETQ. The CDR3 bases are TGCGCCAGCAGCTTGGCCGCGGGGCGGAATAATGGCTACACCTTC. As protein: CASSLAAGRNNGYTF.

V gene TRBV7-8 combines with J gene TRBJ2-2; the D gene is possibly TRBD1 (6 bases). Trimming shortened V by 5 bases and J by 0 bases, and 16 bases separated the two germline ends. CDR1 SGHVS and CDR2 FQNEAQ come from the germline V gene. The CDR3 is 17 amino acids. This CDR3 is CASSPIMGAPNTGELFF. The CDR3 bases are TGTGCCAGCAGCCCGATCATGGGGGCTCCGAACACCGGGGAGCTGTTTTTT.

The count of this clone is one. This chain uses TRBV9 with TRBJ2-1; D unclear. CDR1 SGDLS and CDR2 YYNGEE come from the germline V gene. Deletions cut 0 bases from V and 6 bases from J, with 4 bases between. The CDR3 is made up of 12 amino acids. The CDR3 here is CASSVAGNEQFF. The CDR3 nucleotides read TGTGCCAGCAGCGTAGCGGGCAATGAGCAGTTCTTC.

This rearrangement joins TRBV9 to TRBJ2-7, with 7 positions matching TRBD2. Germline V gives CDR1 SGDLS, CDR2 YYNGEE. V lost 0 bases and J lost 5; bases outside the gene matches: 5. The CDR3 is made up of 14 amino acids. The CDR3 nucleotides are TGTGCCAGCAGCGTAGACGGGGGGTACGACGAGCAGTACTTC. Encoded protein: CASSVDGGYDEQYF.

The chain recombines TRBV5-1 with TRBJ1-2, with unresolved D. Germline CDR1 reads SGHRS; CDR2 reads YFSETQ. The CDR3 is 14 amino acids. Trimming pared 4 bases from V and 0 bases from J, leaving 10 bases between. The CDR3 region has the DNA TGCGCCAGCAGCCTTTACGGAGCTAACTATGGCTACACCTTC. This codes for CASSLYGANYGYTF.

The V and J genes are TRBV19 and TRBJ2-2; D gene uncertain. V was trimmed by 7 bases and J by 4 bases, leaving 16 bases between them. Germline lookup yields CDR1 LNHDA and CDR2 SQIVND (reference sequence). CDR3 size: 15 residues. CDR3 region: CASIPRGWVTGELFF. CDR3 in DNA: TGTGCCAGTATTCCCCGAGGTTGGGTCACCGGGGAGCTGTTTTTT.

This chain connects TRBV5-1 to TRBJ1-2, with D possibly being TRBD1 (5 bases). This CDR3 is 14 amino acids long. V lost 2 bases and J 0 bases, leaving 8 bases between the germline ends. Germline-derived CDR1 and CDR2 are SGHRS and YFSETQ. The CDR3 loop reads CASSFGGTNYGYTF. The CDR3 nucleotides read TGCGCCAGCAGCTTCGGGGGAACTAACTATGGCTACACCTTC.